Below, one T cell receptor beta chain is given with its context. Deletions cut 1 base from V and 6 bases from J, with 6 bases between. The CDR3 sequence is 13 residues long. Germline V gene data show CDR1 as SGHTA and CDR2 as FQGNSA. This record belongs to a study of beta chain features in type 1 diabetes. The wider study: Cell yields, age and gender were similar between patients and healthy donors.

A single heparinised draw of about 100 mL on average was taken per donor. Reverse transcription of all isolated RNA meant that expressed TCRB transcripts were sequenced. Data came from immunoSEQ multiplex PCR; TCRdb stores just in-frame clones and leaves some out. The sample includes about 330,000 clones, 9.5% to 12% of them seen just once. The material sequenced was naive CD4+ T cells from blood. This sequence joins TRBV7-2 and TRBJ2-2; D not certain. The origin of this receptor is a woman between 25 and 40 years old in good health. This CDR3 is CASSLGQSGELFF. CDR3 nucleotide sequence: TGTGCCAGCAGCTTAGGGCAGTCCGGGGAGCTGTTTTTT.